Listed below are T cell receptor beta chains from one sample, sequenced in a study of blood T cell repertoires in COVID-19. TCRdb's table, derived via immunoSEQ multiplex PCR, lists solely in-frame clones and lacks some. Of fewer than 500,000 clones listed, approximately 90% were seen once; the top ten hold about 0.89%. Sequenced sample: PBMCs or T cells enriched from blood (not recorded which). Receptors were obtained from a woman in her 30s with acute COVID-19. The CDR3 runs from the conserved cysteine through the conserved F or W. A D gene is named only where the DNA matches it firmly. The size of a clone is reported for some rows only, either as once, few or many, or as a class for expanded clones.

D,J,V,size,DNA,CDR3
TRBD2,TRBJ2-2,TRBV9,-,TGTGCCAGCAGCCAACACCGCGGCGGGGGGTCAAACACCGGGGAGCTGTTTTTT,CASSQHRGGGSNTGELFF
TRBD2,TRBJ2-7,TRBV19,-,TGTGCCAGTAGGCCTAGCGGGGGGACGTACGAGCAGTACTTC,CASRPSGGTYEQYF
TRBD1,TRBJ2-5,TRBV9,-,TGTGCCAGCAGCGCCGCGACAGGGTATTCGGAGACCCAGTACTTC,CASSAATGYSETQYF
TRBD2,TRBJ2-1,TRBV6-2/TRBV6-3,-,TGTGCCAGCAGTGACCCCGGACTAGCGGGGGGTCAGAACTCCTACAATGAGCAGTTCTTC,CASSDPGLAGGQNSYNEQFF
-,TRBJ2-2,TRBV7-6,-,TGTGCCAGCAGCTTAGATCCATCGGGGTCCGGGGAGCTGTTTTTT,CASSLDPSGSGELFF
TRBD2,TRBJ2-7,TRBV6-5,few,TGTGCCAGCAGCTTAGCGGGGGGGCCTTACGAGCAGTACTTC,CASSLAGGPYEQYF
-,TRBJ1-2,TRBV5-1,-,TGCGCCAGCAGCTTGACAGGTTCTAACTATGGCTACACCTTC,CASSLTGSNYGYTF
-,TRBJ2-5,TRBV5-1,-,TGCGCCAGCAGCTTGGGGCGAGACAGGCTTTTTGGGGAGACCCAGTACTTC,CASSLGRDRLFGETQYF
-,TRBJ1-2,TRBV4-3,-,TGCGCCAGCAGCCAAGATGCAGGGAACTATGGCTACACCTTC,CASSQDAGNYGYTF
-,TRBJ1-1,TRBV7-9,-,TGTGCCAGCAGCCGCCGGGGCACTGAAGCTTTCTTT,CASSRRGTEAFF
-,TRBJ2-2,TRBV7-9,-,TGTGCCAGCAGCCTAGACCCCAGGGGAACCGGGGAGCTGTTTTTT,CASSLDPRGTGELFF
TRBD1,TRBJ1-2,TRBV24-1,-,TGTGCCACCAGTGCCAGGGACAGCTATGGCTACACCTTC,CATSARDSYGYTF
-,TRBJ1-4,TRBV5-5,-,TGTGCCAGCAGCTTGCAGGTCCCACAGGGCTCACTGTTTTTT,CASSLQVPQGSLFF
TRBD1,TRBJ2-7,TRBV6-1,once,TGTGCCAGCAGTGTAACTGCCGCAGGGGGCAACTACGAGCAGTACTTC,CASSVTAAGGNYEQYF
TRBD1,TRBJ2-4,TRBV2,-,TGTGCCAGCAGTCGGGACAGGGTTTTAGCCAAAAACATTCAGTACTTC,CASSRDRVLAKNIQYF
-,TRBJ1-5,TRBV6-5,-,TGTGCCAGCAGTTACGGACACAGTCAGCCCCAGCATTTT,CASSYGHSQPQHF
-,TRBJ2-2,TRBV11-3,once,TGTGCCAGCAGCTTCCCGGCCGGGGAGCTGTTTTTT,CASSFPAGELFF
TRBD2,TRBJ2-1,TRBV3-1/TRBV3-2,-,TGTGCCAGCAGCCAAGAGCCCCTCTCGCGGGGGGGCGATGAGCAGTTCTTC,CASSQEPLSRGGDEQFF
-,TRBJ1-1,TRBV6-5,-,TGTGCCAGCAGAACAGGGAGCGGCACTGAAGCTTTCTTT,CASRTGSGTEAFF
-,TRBJ2-3,TRBV7-2,-,TGTGCCAGCAGCTTAGAGTCCCCCAGGGTCCGCCCAGATACGCAGTATTTT,CASSLESPRVRPDTQYF
-,TRBJ2-2,TRBV2,-,TGTGCCAGCAGTGTTTTGCGGACCGGGGAGCTGTTTTTT,CASSVLRTGELFF
-,TRBJ2-7,TRBV4-1,-,TGCGCCAGCAGCCAATTCCCCGGACATTCCGACGAGCAGTACTTC,CASSQFPGHSDEQYF
TRBD1,TRBJ1-4,TRBV6-5,few,TGTGCCAGCAGTTCCGGGACAGGGGAGGTGGAAAAACTGTTTTTT,CASSSGTGEVEKLFF
TRBD1,TRBJ1-3,TRBV5-6,-,TGTGCCAGCAGACTCTACAGGGGGCCAGATGGAAACACCATATATTTT,CASRLYRGPDGNTIYF
TRBD2,TRBJ2-3,TRBV7-2,-,TGTGCCAGCAGCTTATTGACTAGCCGGGGCACAGATACGCAGTATTTT,CASSLLTSRGTDTQYF
-,TRBJ2-3,TRBV9,-,TGTGCCAGCAGCCCTCCGTTGACTAGAAGAGCAGATACGCAGTATTTT,CASSPPLTRRADTQYF
-,TRBJ2-3,TRBV6-5,-,TGTGCCAGCAGTTGGCAGGGATCTAGCACAGATACGCAGTATTTT,CASSWQGSSTDTQYF
TRBD2,TRBJ2-1,TRBV24-1,-,TGTGCCACCAGTGATTTGCATCCGGGGGGGCACAGTGAGCAGTTCTTC,CATSDLHPGGHSEQFF
-,TRBJ2-1,TRBV7-2,-,TGTGCCAGCACCTTAAACAGGCCCTCGGCCTACTACAATGAGCAGTTCTTC,CASTLNRPSAYYNEQFF
TRBD1,TRBJ1-2,TRBV7-2,few,TGTGCCAGCAGCATAACAGGGGGGGGAAGTTATGGCTACACCTTC,CASSITGGGSYGYTF
-,TRBJ1-1,TRBV10-3,-,TGTGCCATCAGGACACAACCGAACACTGAAGCTTTCTTT,CAIRTQPNTEAFF
TRBD2,TRBJ2-5,TRBV5-1,-,TGCGCCAGCAGCTCAAGCGGGGGACCCCAAGAGACCCAGTACTTC,CASSSSGGPQETQYF
-,TRBJ2-1,TRBV19,few,TGTGCCAGTAGTCCGTCTAGATTCTCCTACAATGAGCAGTTCTTC,CASSPSRFSYNEQFF
TRBD1,TRBJ2-1,TRBV5-1,-,TGCGCCAGCAGGCCCGGGACAGGGTCCTACAATGAGCAGTTCTTC,CASRPGTGSYNEQFF
-,TRBJ2-7,TRBV5-1,-,TGCGCCAGCAGCCTGACAGGGACTAGCTCCTACGAGCAGTACTTC,CASSLTGTSSYEQYF
-,TRBJ1-2,TRBV5-6,-,TGTGCCAGCAGCTTGAACTTATTTCTTGGGGACTCCCAGGACGGCTACACCTTC,CASSLNLFLGDSQDGYTF
TRBD2,TRBJ2-5,TRBV7-9,-,TGTGCCAGCAGCTTAGTAGGGGTAGCGGGGGCCAGGACCGAAGAGACCCAGTACTTC,CASSLVGVAGARTEETQYF
TRBD1,TRBJ1-6,TRBV2,once,TGTGCCAGCTGCCGGGACAGCTATAATTCACCCCTCCACTTT,CASCRDSYNSPLHF
-,TRBJ1-2,TRBV19,-,TGTGCCAGTAGTATGCAGGGTTACGGCTACACCTTC,CASSMQGYGYTF
-,TRBJ2-1,TRBV21-1,-,-,CASSKWWGHGNEQFF
-,TRBJ1-2,TRBV29-1,-,TGCAGCGTTGGGGTCGGGGGTGGCTATGGCTACACCTTC,CSVGVGGGYGYTF
TRBD1,TRBJ2-7,TRBV18,-,TGTGCCAGCTCACCCCAGACAGGGAGAATTTACGAGCAGTACTTC,CASSPQTGRIYEQYF
TRBD2,TRBJ2-5,TRBV7-7,-,TGTGCCAGCAGCCAGACTAGCGGGGGGGCTGTAGAGACCCAGTACTTC,CASSQTSGGAVETQYF
TRBD2,TRBJ2-1,TRBV4-2,-,TGTGCCAGCAGCCAAGATCGGACTAGCGGGGGTCCCTCCTACAATGAGCAGTTCTTC,CASSQDRTSGGPSYNEQFF
TRBD2,TRBJ2-3,TRBV7-2,once,TGTGCCAGCAGCTTGGGGGGCCTAGCGGGGATCACAGATACGCAGTATTTT,CASSLGGLAGITDTQYF
-,TRBJ1-2,TRBV3-1/TRBV3-2,-,TGTGCCAGCAGCCACCCCTGGGACACGGGCAACTATGGCTACACCTTC,CASSHPWDTGNYGYTF
-,TRBJ1-1,TRBV27,-,TGTGCCAGCAGCCTAAGGGGTGCCGGTGAAGCTTTCTTT,CASSLRGAGEAFF
-,TRBJ1-4,TRBV18,-,TGTGCCAGCTCACCCGGGTCAACTAATGAAAAACTGTTTTTT,CASSPGSTNEKLFF
-,TRBJ1-2,TRBV5-1,-,TGCGCCAGCAGCGGCGCTGGGCTCAACTATGGCTACACCTTC,CASSGAGLNYGYTF
TRBD1,TRBJ1-6,TRBV7-8,-,TGTGCCAGCAGGCCGGGACAGGGCTATAATTCACCCCTCCACTTT,CASRPGQGYNSPLHF
-,TRBJ2-1,TRBV5-1,-,TGCGCCAGCAGCCGCGGGACCTTCACCTACAATGAGCAGTTCTTC,CASSRGTFTYNEQFF
-,TRBJ1-4,TRBV4-2,-,TGTGCCAGCAGCCAAGGAGGGGGGGCAGAAGAAAAACTGTTTTTT,CASSQGGGAEEKLFF
-,TRBJ1-1,TRBV12-3/TRBV12-4,-,TGTGCCAGCAGTTACTCCCCGAACACTGAAGCTTTCTTT,CASSYSPNTEAFF
-,TRBJ1-5,TRBV19,-,TGTGCCAGTAAGAGCGCAGGGTTCGATCAGCCCCAGCATTTT,CASKSAGFDQPQHF
-,TRBJ1-6,TRBV12-3/TRBV12-4,once,TGTGCCAGCAGTTTTGAGGGAGGTCCCCTCCACTTT,CASSFEGGPLHF
-,TRBJ1-1,TRBV6-5,-,TGTGCCAGCAGGAGGTCCGAACGGAACACTGAAGCTTTCTTT,CASRRSERNTEAFF
TRBD1,TRBJ1-4,TRBV3-1/TRBV3-2,-,TGTGCCAGCAGCCGCCGGGACAGGGGTGTTCCTAATGAAAAACTGTTTTTT,CASSRRDRGVPNEKLFF